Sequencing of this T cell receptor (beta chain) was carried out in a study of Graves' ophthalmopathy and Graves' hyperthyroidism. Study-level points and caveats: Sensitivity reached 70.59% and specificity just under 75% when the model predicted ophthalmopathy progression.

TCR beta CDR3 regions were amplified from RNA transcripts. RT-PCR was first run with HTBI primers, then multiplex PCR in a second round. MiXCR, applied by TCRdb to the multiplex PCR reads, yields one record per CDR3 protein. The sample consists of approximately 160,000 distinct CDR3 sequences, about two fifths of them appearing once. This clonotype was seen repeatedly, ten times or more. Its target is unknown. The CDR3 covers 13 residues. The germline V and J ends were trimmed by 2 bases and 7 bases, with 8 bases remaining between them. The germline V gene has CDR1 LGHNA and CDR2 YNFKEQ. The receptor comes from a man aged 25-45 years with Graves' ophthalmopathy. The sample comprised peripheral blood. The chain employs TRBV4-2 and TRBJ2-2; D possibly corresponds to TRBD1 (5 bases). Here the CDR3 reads CASSQKGVGELFF. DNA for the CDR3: TGTGCCAGCAGCCAAAAAGGGGTCGGGGAGCTGTTTTTT.